The 21 T cell receptor beta chains below were found in one sample sequenced in a study of T cells after yellow fever vaccination. TCRdb reprocessed the 5' RACE reads via MiXCR and lists one record per CDR3 protein. The repertoire includes 300,000 or so distinct CDR3 sequences, 8.7% of them detected once, and about 3.5% sits in the top ten. The material sequenced was CD4+ T cells sorted from PBMCs, taken 5 days after the yellow fever booster vaccination. These receptors originate from a man aged 18 to 30 who received the YFV17D yellow fever vaccine.

V usage is TRBV25-1 and J usage is TRBJ2-7; D may be TRBD1 or TRBD2 (5 bases each). Germline V gene sequence: CDR1 MGHDK, CDR2 SYGVNS. The V end was cut by 6 bases, the J end by 0 bases, with 18 bases between. CDR3 length equals 16 residues. CDR3 amino acids: CASSPPPVGDSYEQYF. In nucleotides, the CDR3 is TGTGCCAGCAGCCCCCCCCCGGTGGGGGACTCCTACGAGCAGTACTTC.

This clonotype has at least ten counts. This chain links TRBV6-2 or TRBV6-3 with TRBJ1-5; D may be TRBD1 (5 bases). Germline V gene sequence: CDR1 MNHEY, CDR2 SVGEGT. Trimming shortened V by 2 bases and J by 6 bases, and 14 bases separated the two germline ends. This CDR3 has 15 residues. CDR3: CASSYEGPGRQPQHF. DNA for the CDR3: TGTGCCAGCAGTTACGAGGGACCGGGGCGTCAGCCCCAGCATTTT.

This clonotype was counted only a few times. This chain uses TRBV20-1 with TRBJ2-1, with TRBD1 as a possible D gene (6 bases). This CDR3 is built from 16 residues. CDR1 and CDR2 (germline): DFQATT, SNEGSKA (reference sequence). Trimming took 2 bases from V and 4 from J, leaving 18 bases between them. The CDR3 coding sequence is TGCAGTGCTAGAAGGTTGGGTGACAGGTCGTACAATGAGCAGTTCTTC. It specifies CSARRLGDRSYNEQFF.

This clonotype was picked up a small number of times. The J gene is TRBJ1-3, the V gene TRBV7-2; D ambiguous. The CDR3 spans 16 residues. Between the trimmed V and J ends, which lost 1 base and 0 bases, there was a span of 10 bases. CDR1 is SGHTA and CDR2 is FQGNSA in the germline V gene. The DNA of the CDR3 is TGTGCCAGCAGCTTAGGGTTCAACCCCTCTGGAAACACCATATATTTT. Protein sequence: CASSLGFNPSGNTIYF.

This clonotype was seen more than once but under ten times. V gene TRBV9 combines with J gene TRBJ2-2; D call uncertain. The CDR3 runs to 15 residues. Germline V gives CDR1 SGDLS, CDR2 YYNGEE. Trimming stripped 2 bases from V and 0 bases from J, with 8 bases between. The CDR3 spells CASSVQTSNTGELFF. CDR3 DNA: TGTGCCAGCAGCGTTCAGACTTCGAACACCGGGGAGCTGTTTTTT. Together with reference TRBV9 and TRBJ2-2, the CDR3 gives the full variable domain: DSGVTQTPKHLITATGQRVTLRCSPRSGDLSVYWYQQSLDQGLQFLIQYYNGEERAKGNILERFSAQQFPDLHSELNLSSLELGDSALYFCASSVQTSNTGELFFGEGSRLTVL.

The V gene is TRBV29-1, the J gene TRBJ1-2; D may be TRBD1 (5 bases). The CDR3 length is 13 residues. Germline V CDR1 and CDR2: SQVTM, ANQGSEA. V gave up 4 bases and J gave up 0 bases, with 9 bases separating them. CDR3 residues: CSVARATNYGYTF. The CDR3 region has the DNA TGCAGCGTTGCCAGGGCAACTAACTATGGCTACACCTTC.

This clonotype has only a few counts. The gene calls are TRBV7-3 and TRBJ2-2, with D perhaps matching TRBD1 (5 bases). Trimming stripped 2 bases from V and 0 bases from J, with 7 bases between. Germline V gene lookup returns CDR1 SGHTA and CDR2 FQGTGA. There are 15 residues in the CDR3. CDR3 amino acids: CASSLAGTNTGELFF. Here the CDR3 DNA reads TGTGCCAGCAGCTTAGCAGGGACGAACACCGGGGAGCTGTTTTTT. The whole variable domain, filled in from reference TRBV7-3 and TRBJ2-2, reads GAGVSQTPSNKVTEKGKYVELRCDPISGHTALYWYRQSLGQGPEFLIYFQGTGAADDSGLPNDRFFAVRPEGSVSTLKIQRTERGDSAVYLCASSLAGTNTGELFFGEGSRLTVL.

The chain is built from TRBV19 and TRBJ1-1; D is possibly TRBD1 (5 bases). The CDR3 totals 13 residues. Trimming pared 7 bases from V and 1 base from J, leaving 10 bases between. The germline V gene encodes CDR1 LNHDA and CDR2 SQIVND (reference sequence). The CDR3 sequence: CASTFDRNTEAFF. CDR3 DNA: TGTGCCAGTACTTTCGACAGGAACACTGAAGCTTTCTTT.

This clonotype showed up many times. CDR3: CAISEGKNTEAFF. CDR3 bases: TGTGCCATCAGCGAAGGAAAGAACACTGAAGCTTTCTTT. The chain has TRBV10-3 and TRBJ1-1; D is uncertain. The germline V gene has CDR1 ENHRY and CDR2 SYGVKD. CDR3 length: 13 amino acids. V lost 6 bases and J lost 1, with 9 bases in between.

The chain uses TRBV24-1 and TRBJ2-1, with D possibly being TRBD2 (7 bases). Trimming took 5 bases from V and 8 from J, leaving 12 bases between them. CDR3 length: 13 amino acids. Germline CDR1 and CDR2: KGHDR and SFDVKD. CDR3 nucleotide sequence: TGTGCCACCAGTGGGGCGGGGGCAGATGAGCAGTTCTTC. It translates to CATSGAGADEQFF.

This clonotype was seen more than once but under ten times. The chain employs TRBV6-5 and TRBJ2-3, with D tentatively TRBD2 (5 bases). The CDR3 length is 13 residues. V lost 0 bases and J lost 12, with 13 bases in between. CDR1 and CDR2 from the germline V gene are MNHEY and SVGAGI. CDR3: CASSYSASSRQYF. The CDR3 region has the DNA TGTGCCAGCAGTTACTCGGCGTCTAGCCGTCAGTATTTT.

This chain connects TRBV4-3 to TRBJ2-3; TRBD1 aligns across 7 bases. Germline CDR1 LGHNA, CDR2 YSLEER. V was clipped by 0 bases and J by 8 bases; unmatched bases: 14. The CDR3 is 17 residues long. For the CDR3, the DNA is TGCGCCAGCAGCCAAGAGATTGGGGACAGCTCCCCCGGTACGCAGTATTTT. It encodes CASSQEIGDSSPGTQYF.

This clonotype was seen at least ten times. This rearrangement joins TRBV4-3 to TRBJ1-2; TRBD1 matches at 8 bases. V lost 1 base to trimming and J lost 5 bases; unmatched junction nucleotides: 0. The germline CDR1 and CDR2 sequences are LGHNA and YSLEER. CDR3 size: 13 residues. This chain's CDR3 is CASSQGTGYGYTF. For the CDR3, the DNA is TGCGCCAGCAGCCAAGGGACAGGGTATGGCTACACCTTC.

The chain combines TRBV3-1 with TRBJ1-1; D remains unclear. In germline, CDR1 is LGHDT, CDR2 YNNKEL (reference sequence). V gave up 0 bases and J gave up 6 bases, with 8 bases separating them. The CDR3 totals 13 residues. The CDR3 region is CASSQEFIAEAFF. The CDR3, as DNA: TGTGCCAGCAGCCAAGAGTTCATAGCTGAAGCTTTCTTT.

The sample holds a few counts of this clonotype. The V call is TRBV4-1, the J call TRBJ1-4; D not certain. Looked up from germline, CDR1 is MGHRA and CDR2 is YSYEKL. Trimming stripped 0 bases from V and 5 bases from J, with 19 bases between. The CDR3 loop spans 18 amino acids. This CDR3 is CASSQEGLEGAENEKLFF. In DNA form, the CDR3 reads TGCGCCAGCAGCCAAGAAGGGCTAGAGGGAGCAGAGAATGAAAAACTGTTTTTT.

The chain is built from TRBV25-1 and TRBJ2-1; 7 nucleotides line up with TRBD1. CDR1 and CDR2 from the germline V gene are MGHDK and SYGVNS. Trimming removed 5 bases from V and 5 bases from J; junction bases left unmatched: 6. This CDR3 is built from 14 residues. The chain's CDR3 is CASSPGQLHNEQFF. DNA for the CDR3: TGTGCCAGCAGTCCGGGACAGCTTCACAATGAGCAGTTCTTC.

The chain is built from TRBV12-3 or TRBV12-4 and TRBJ2-1; 7 nucleotides agree with TRBD1. CDR3 length: 15 amino acids. After removal of 5 bases from V and 2 bases from J, the junction contained 6 bases not matched to a gene. CDR3 region: CASSPHRGAYNEQFF. CDR3 in DNA: TGTGCCAGCAGTCCCCACAGGGGAGCCTACAATGAGCAGTTCTTC.

V is TRBV5-4 and J is TRBJ2-3; 12 bases agree with TRBD1. The CDR3 consists of 17 residues. After removal of 5 bases from V and 1 base from J, the junction contained 8 bases not matched to a gene. Germline loops: CDR1 SGHNT, CDR2 YYREEE (reference sequence). The CDR3 region is CASRPGTGGEGTDTQYF. In nucleotides, the CDR3 is TGTGCCAGCAGGCCGGGGACAGGGGGCGAGGGCACAGATACGCAGTATTTT.

This clonotype has at least ten counts. The chain uses TRBV5-1 and TRBJ2-3; 7 bases are shared with TRBD2. Unmatched junction bases numbered 6, after V lost 1 base and J lost 1 base. The CDR3 is 16 residues long. Germline-derived CDR1 and CDR2 are SGHRS and YFSETQ. CDR3 sequence (DNA): TGCGCCAGCAGCTTGCCCCTGGCGGGGGGCACAGATACGCAGTATTTT. Its translation is CASSLPLAGGTDTQYF.

This sequence joins TRBV5-4 and TRBJ1-5; the D gene is possibly TRBD1 (5 bases). Germline CDR1 and CDR2: SGHNT and YYREEE (reference sequence). V was clipped by 1 base and J by 6 bases, with 14 bases between them. The CDR3 consists of 15 residues. CDR3 coding DNA: TGTGCCAGCAGCTTGATGCAGGGACGAGGTCAGCCCCAGCATTTT. Translation: CASSLMQGRGQPQHF.

This clonotype was counted ten times or more. At one boundary the junction diverges from the germline segment, which might be a read error. The V gene is TRBV29-1, the J gene TRBJ2-7; TRBD1 aligns across 7 bases. The CDR3 length is 12 residues. The V gene's germline CDR1 is SQVTM and CDR2 ANQGSEA. In nucleotides, the CDR3 is TGCAGCGTTAAAGACAGGGTCTACGAGCAGTACTTC. Protein: CSVKDRVYEQYF.